The 26 T cell receptor beta chains presented below share a single source sample, sequenced in a study of blood T cell repertoires in COVID-19. Here immunoSEQ multiplex PCR was the method, and the copy in TCRdb shows in-frame clones only, minus some. Among approximately 350,000 clones listed, approximately 88% were seen once. Specimen: peripheral blood. Receptor source: a man in his forties with acute or convalescent COVID-19.

This chain joins TRBV7-9 and TRBJ1-2, with a tentative D call TRBD1 (5 bases). CDR1 SEHNR and CDR2 FQNEAQ come from the germline V gene (reference sequence). This CDR3 contains 16 residues. With 1 base removed from V and 4 bases from J, the gap between germline ends came to 16 bases. CDR3 sequence reads: CASSLVGVRVAYGYTF. The CDR3 DNA follows: TGTGCCAGCAGCTTAGTTGGAGTCAGGGTCGCCTATGGCTACACCTTC.

This clone came up once. The CDR3 bases are TGTGCCAGCAGCTCGGCGGGGGGAGCAGGCTACACCTTC. This codes for CASSSAGGAGYTF. V is TRBV7-3 and J is TRBJ1-2; maybe TRBD1 (5 bases). This CDR3 has 13 residues. V lost 4 bases and J 8 bases, leaving 14 bases between the germline ends. Germline V CDR1 and CDR2: SGHTA, FQGTGA.

V is TRBV4-1 and J is TRBJ2-1; 9 bases are a match to TRBD2. CDR3 length: 17 residues. CDR1 is MGHRA and CDR2 is YSYEKL in the germline V gene. J gave up 7 bases and V 1 base, and 11 bases lay outside the gene matches. In nucleotides, the CDR3 is TGCGCCAGCAGCCAAGCCCTTGAGCGGGAGGCGGAGAATGAGCAGTTCTTC. As protein: CASSQALEREAENEQFF.

The rearrangement links TRBV27 to TRBJ1-1, with D unclear. The CDR3 has 13 residues. CDR1 and CDR2 (germline): MNHEY, SMNVEV (reference sequence). The V end lost 0 bases, the J end lost 8 bases, and 10 bases lay between the germline ends. CDR3 sequence: CASSLSTGLEAFF. DNA of the CDR3: TGTGCCAGCAGTTTATCTACCGGACTAGAAGCTTTCTTT.

CDR3 nucleotides: TGTGCCAGCAGCTTAGCCGGGGGCACAGATACGCAGTATTTT. This gives the protein CASSLAGGTDTQYF. This chain joins TRBV7-8 and TRBJ2-3; perhaps TRBD2 as D (5 bases). This CDR3 has 14 residues. The V end was cut by 0 bases, the J end by 1 base, with 5 bases between. Germline V gives CDR1 SGHVS, CDR2 FQNEAQ.

This clone has more than one count but fewer than ten. V usage is TRBV2 and J usage is TRBJ1-5; unclear D gene. CDR3 size: 15 residues. Germline V CDR1 and CDR2: SNHLY, FYNNEI. V lost 4 bases to trimming and J lost 4 bases, with 14 bases between them. The DNA for the CDR3 is TGTGCCAGCAGTGGGTCTACAGCACAGAATCAGCCCCAGCATTTT. It translates to CASSGSTAQNQPQHF.

The chain combines TRBV6-5 with TRBJ2-3, with 7 bases aligning to TRBD1. Germline V lookup: CDR1 MNHEY, CDR2 SVGAGI. The CDR3 covers 14 residues. V trimming: 7 bases; J trimming: 2 bases; junction bases outside the gene matches: 6. The CDR3 here is CASKGGSHTDTQYF. The CDR3 DNA sequence: TGTGCCAGCAAAGGGGGCAGTCACACAGATACGCAGTATTTT.

V gene TRBV7-2 combines with J gene TRBJ2-5; TRBD2 matches at 7 bases. Germline trimming cut 3 bases from V and 2 bases from J; bases unmatched to any gene: 3. This CDR3 is 14 amino acids long. In germline, CDR1 is SGHTA, CDR2 FQGNSA. This CDR3 is CASSFDGGQETQYF. In nucleotides, the CDR3 is TGTGCCAGCAGCTTCGACGGGGGGCAAGAGACCCAGTACTTC.

Here the CDR3 reads CASSRNRAQGGYEQYF. DNA for the CDR3: TGCGCCAGCAGCCGCAACCGGGCCCAGGGAGGATACGAGCAGTACTTC. V and J are TRBV4-1 and TRBJ2-7, with a tentative D call TRBD2 (6 bases). Looked up from germline, CDR1 is MGHRA and CDR2 is YSYEKL. Trimming took 4 bases from V and 4 from J, leaving 20 bases between them. The CDR3 is 16 residues long.

The chain joins TRBV12-5 to TRBJ1-1, with 8 bases identical to TRBD1. Germline CDR1 and CDR2: LGHNT and FRNRAP. This CDR3 has 15 residues. V lost 0 bases, J lost 5 bases, and 5 bases stayed unmatched. CDR3 in amino acids: CASGLVRGQVTEAFF. The CDR3 DNA reads as TGTGCTAGTGGTTTGGTACGGGGACAGGTGACTGAAGCTTTCTTT.

CDR3 bases: TGTGCCAGCAGCCAAGTAGATGCAGGGGCAAACACCTTC. Its protein is CASSQVDAGANTF. V gene TRBV3-1 (or the pseudogene TRBV3-2) combines with J gene TRBJ1-2, with TRBD1 as a possible D gene (6 bases). This CDR3 has 13 amino acids. The V end was cut by 1 base, the J end by 12 bases, with 15 bases between. Germline V gives CDR1 LGHDT, CDR2 YNNKEL (reference sequence).

J is TRBJ1-3 and V is TRBV21-1; TRBD1, as called in the table, went unchecked against the DNA. TRBV21-1 represents a pseudogene. This CDR3 is built from 12 residues. CDR3 residues: CASSKETGLIYF. The DNA for the CDR3 is TGTGCCAGCAGCAAAGAGACAGGGTTAATATATTTT.

The genes are TRBV7-2 and TRBJ1-3; a possible D gene is TRBD1 (6 bases). CDR1 is SGHTA and CDR2 is FQGNSA in the germline V gene. CDR3 length: 16 residues. V gave up 2 bases and J gave up 0 bases, with 11 bases separating them. The CDR3 here is CASSLLGTNSGNTIYF. The CDR3 DNA sequence: TGTGCCAGCAGCTTATTAGGGACAAACTCTGGAAACACCATATATTTT.

This chain links TRBV6-5 with TRBJ2-7, with D perhaps matching TRBD1 (6 bases). The V gene lost 5 bases and the J gene lost 2 bases, with 10 bases spanning the gap. CDR1 and CDR2 (germline): MNHEY, SVGAGI. The CDR3 loop spans 13 amino acids. The CDR3 sequence: CASSRRDTYEQYF. The CDR3, as DNA: TGTGCCAGCAGTAGACGGGACACCTACGAGCAGTACTTC.

This clone was observed a handful of times. This chain links TRBV10-2 with TRBJ2-7; TRBD1 matches 11 bases. The CDR3 has 13 amino acids. Per the germline V gene, CDR1 is WSHSY and CDR2 is SAAADI. V shed 8 bases, J shed 7 bases, and the junction held 7 bases outside the gene matches. The CDR3 reads CASGRDRGGEQYF. The CDR3 DNA reads TGCGCCAGCGGGAGGGACAGGGGGGGGGAGCAGTACTTC.

J is TRBJ1-2 and V is TRBV7-9; D ambiguous. V lost 5 bases and J lost 1, with 14 bases in between. CDR1 and CDR2 from the germline V gene are SEHNR and FQNEAQ (reference sequence). The CDR3 length is 15 residues. CDR3 amino acids: CASSHRGDYNYGYTF. For the CDR3, the DNA is TGTGCCAGCAGCCATAGAGGCGACTATAACTATGGCTACACCTTC.

This clone was recorded a few times. CDR3 sequence (DNA): TGTGCCAGCAGCTTAGGCCAGGGTTTTGAAGCTTTCTTT. It specifies CASSLGQGFEAFF. The V gene is TRBV13, the J gene TRBJ1-1; D is perhaps TRBD1 (5 bases). CDR3 size: 13 residues. Trimming left V 0 bases short and J 7 bases short, with 9 bases between. Germline lookup yields CDR1 PRHDT and CDR2 FYEKMQ (reference sequence).

The chain is built from TRBV7-2 and TRBJ1-5; 9 bases are shared with TRBD1. Germline V lookup: CDR1 SGHTA, CDR2 FQGNSA. The CDR3 loop spans 18 amino acids. With V trimmed by 0 bases and J by 4 bases, 10 bases remained unmatched. CDR3 nucleotide sequence: TGTGCCAGCAGCTTAGCTAGCGGACAGGGGAGTGGGAATCAGCCCCAGCATTTT. This translates into CASSLASGQGSGNQPQHF.

The DNA of the CDR3 is TGCGCCAGCAGGGTTTTCGGCGGAACCACAGATACGCAGTATTTT. It is translated as CASRVFGGTTDTQYF. The chain carries TRBV4-1 and TRBJ2-3, with D unclear. The CDR3 has 15 residues. V lost 6 bases to trimming and J lost 2 bases, with 15 bases between them. The V gene's germline CDR1 is MGHRA and CDR2 YSYEKL.

The chain couples TRBV6-5 to TRBJ2-2, with D possibly TRBD1 on 6 matching bases. Germline-derived CDR1 and CDR2 are MNHEY and SVGAGI. V was clipped by 0 bases and J by 7 bases, with 12 bases between them. This CDR3 has 15 residues. The CDR3 loop reads CASSYSTGRDGELFF. In DNA, the CDR3 is TGTGCCAGCAGTTACTCGACAGGTCGGGACGGGGAGCTGTTTTTT.

The chain employs TRBV9 and TRBJ2-1; D gene ambiguous. The CDR3 is 12 residues long. Germline lookup yields CDR1 SGDLS and CDR2 YYNGEE. V lost 1 base and J lost 7, with 6 bases in between. CDR3 DNA: TGTGCCAGCAGCGTATCCGGGAATGAGCAGTTCTTC. Translated, it gives CASSVSGNEQFF.

The chain links TRBV27 to TRBJ1-5; the match to TRBD1 covers 9 bases. The ends lost 5 bases at V and 2 bases at J; junction bases unmatched: 10. The CDR3 runs to 17 residues. Germline CDR1 is MNHEY and CDR2 is SMNVEV (reference sequence). CDR3 region: CASSPGTGFGGNQPQHF. CDR3 bases: TGTGCCAGCAGTCCCGGGACAGGGTTCGGTGGCAATCAGCCCCAGCATTTT.

The chain combines TRBV7-9 with TRBJ2-3; TRBD1 agrees at 8 bases. Trimming at V came to 3 bases and at J to 1 base, leaving 3 bases not matched to a gene. Germline CDR1 and CDR2: SEHNR and FQNEAQ (reference sequence). This CDR3 region has 15 residues. The CDR3 DNA reads as TGTGCCAGCAGCTTTCAGACAGGGGGCACAGATACGCAGTATTTT. It specifies CASSFQTGGTDTQYF. Variable domain in full (rest from reference TRBV7-9 and TRBJ2-3): DTGVSQNPRHKITKRGQNVTFRCDPISEHNRLYWYRQTLGQGPEFLTYFQNEAQLEKSRLLSDRFSAERPKGSFSTLEIQRTEQGDSAMYLCASSFQTGGTDTQYFGPGTRLTVL.

CDR3 sequence reads: CASSQEVGRGKPQHF. Written as DNA, the CDR3 is TGTGCCAGCAGCCAAGAAGTTGGACGGGGAAAGCCCCAGCATTTT. This chain links TRBV3-1 (or the pseudogene TRBV3-2) with TRBJ1-5, with D uncertain. The germline V gene encodes CDR1 LGHDT and CDR2 YNNKEL (reference sequence). V shed 0 bases and J shed 8 bases, with 14 bases lying between them. The CDR3 has 15 amino acids.

The chain employs TRBV15 and TRBJ2-7; a possible D gene is TRBD2 (5 bases). This CDR3 has 13 residues. Germline-derived CDR1 and CDR2 are LNHNV and YYDKDF (reference sequence). V lost 0 bases and J lost 4, with 7 bases in between. CDR3 DNA: TGTGCCACCAGCAGAGAGGGCGGGTACGAGCAGTACTTC. Translating it yields CATSREGGYEQYF.

The DNA for the CDR3 is TGTGCCAGCAGCTTAGATCCAGGTCTCTACAATGAGCAGTTCTTC. Amino acid sequence: CASSLDPGLYNEQFF. This chain joins TRBV7-8 and TRBJ2-1; D unclear. The V gene lost 1 base and the J gene lost 3 bases, with 10 bases spanning the gap. This CDR3 spans 15 amino acids. CDR1 is SGHVS and CDR2 is FQNEAQ in the germline V gene.